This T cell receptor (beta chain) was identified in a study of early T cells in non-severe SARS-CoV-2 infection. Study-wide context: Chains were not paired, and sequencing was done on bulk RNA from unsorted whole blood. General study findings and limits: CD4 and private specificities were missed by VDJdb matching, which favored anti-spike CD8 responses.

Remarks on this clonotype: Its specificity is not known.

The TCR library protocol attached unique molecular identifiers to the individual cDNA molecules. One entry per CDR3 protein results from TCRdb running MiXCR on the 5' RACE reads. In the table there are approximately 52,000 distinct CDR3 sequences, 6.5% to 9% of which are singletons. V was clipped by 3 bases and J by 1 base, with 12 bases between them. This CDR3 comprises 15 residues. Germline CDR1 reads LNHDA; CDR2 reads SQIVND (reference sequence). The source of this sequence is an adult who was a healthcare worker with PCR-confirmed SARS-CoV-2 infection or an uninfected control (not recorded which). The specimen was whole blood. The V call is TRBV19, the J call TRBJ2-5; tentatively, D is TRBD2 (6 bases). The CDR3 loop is CASSIAEGTQETQYF. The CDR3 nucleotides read TGTGCCAGTAGTATCGCGGAGGGGACCCAAGAGACCCAGTACTTC.